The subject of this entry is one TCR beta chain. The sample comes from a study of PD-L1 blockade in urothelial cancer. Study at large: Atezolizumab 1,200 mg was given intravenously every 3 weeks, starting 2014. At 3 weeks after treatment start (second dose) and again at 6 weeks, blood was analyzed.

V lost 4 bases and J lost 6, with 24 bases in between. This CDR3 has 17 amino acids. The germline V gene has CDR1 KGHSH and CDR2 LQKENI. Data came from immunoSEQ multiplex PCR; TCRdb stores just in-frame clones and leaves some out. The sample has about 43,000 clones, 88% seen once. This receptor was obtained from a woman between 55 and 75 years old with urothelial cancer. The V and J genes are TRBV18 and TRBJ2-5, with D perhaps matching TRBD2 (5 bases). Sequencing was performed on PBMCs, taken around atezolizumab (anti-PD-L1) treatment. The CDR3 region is CASSRLPDWRAFKTQYF. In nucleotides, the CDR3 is TGTGCCAGCTCACGCCTCCCGGACTGGCGGGCTTTCAAGACCCAGTACTTC.